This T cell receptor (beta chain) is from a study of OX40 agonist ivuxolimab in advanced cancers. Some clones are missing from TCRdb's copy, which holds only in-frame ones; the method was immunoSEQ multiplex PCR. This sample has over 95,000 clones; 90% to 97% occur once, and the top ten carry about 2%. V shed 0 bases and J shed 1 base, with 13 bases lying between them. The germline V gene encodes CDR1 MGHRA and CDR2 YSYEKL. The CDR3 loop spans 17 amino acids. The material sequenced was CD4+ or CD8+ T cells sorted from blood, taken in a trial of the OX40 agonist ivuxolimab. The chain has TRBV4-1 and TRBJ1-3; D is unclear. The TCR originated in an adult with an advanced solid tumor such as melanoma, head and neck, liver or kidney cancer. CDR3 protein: CASSQDDTDTSGNTIYF. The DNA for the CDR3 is TGCGCCAGCAGCCAAGACGACACTGACACGTCTGGAAACACCATATATTTT.